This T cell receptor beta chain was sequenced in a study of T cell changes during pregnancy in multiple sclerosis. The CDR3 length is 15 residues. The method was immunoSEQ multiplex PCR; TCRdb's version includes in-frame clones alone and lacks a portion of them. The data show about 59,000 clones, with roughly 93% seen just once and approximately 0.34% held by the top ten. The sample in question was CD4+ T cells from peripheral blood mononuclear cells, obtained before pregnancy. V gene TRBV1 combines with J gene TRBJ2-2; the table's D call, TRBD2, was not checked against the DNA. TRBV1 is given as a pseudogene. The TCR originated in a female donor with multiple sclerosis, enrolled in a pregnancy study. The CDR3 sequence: CTSSPLLESTGELFF. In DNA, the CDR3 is TGCACCAGCAGCCCACTCTTGGAGAGTACCGGGGAGCTGTTTTTT.